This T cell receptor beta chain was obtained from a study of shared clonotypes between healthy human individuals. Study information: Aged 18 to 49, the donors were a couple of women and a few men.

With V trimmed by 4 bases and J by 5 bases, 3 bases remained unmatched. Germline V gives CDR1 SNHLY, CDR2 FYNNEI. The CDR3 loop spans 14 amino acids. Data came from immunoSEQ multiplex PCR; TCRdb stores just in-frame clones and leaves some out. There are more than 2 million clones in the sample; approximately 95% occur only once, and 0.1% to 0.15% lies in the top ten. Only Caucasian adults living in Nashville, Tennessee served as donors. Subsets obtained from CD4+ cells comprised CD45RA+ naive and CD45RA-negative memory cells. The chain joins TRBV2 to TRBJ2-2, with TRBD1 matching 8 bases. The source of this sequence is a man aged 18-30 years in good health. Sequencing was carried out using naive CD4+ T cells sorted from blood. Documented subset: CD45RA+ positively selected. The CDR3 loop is CASSGRGHTGELFF. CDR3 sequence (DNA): TGTGCCAGCAGTGGCAGGGGGCATACCGGGGAGCTGTTTTTT.